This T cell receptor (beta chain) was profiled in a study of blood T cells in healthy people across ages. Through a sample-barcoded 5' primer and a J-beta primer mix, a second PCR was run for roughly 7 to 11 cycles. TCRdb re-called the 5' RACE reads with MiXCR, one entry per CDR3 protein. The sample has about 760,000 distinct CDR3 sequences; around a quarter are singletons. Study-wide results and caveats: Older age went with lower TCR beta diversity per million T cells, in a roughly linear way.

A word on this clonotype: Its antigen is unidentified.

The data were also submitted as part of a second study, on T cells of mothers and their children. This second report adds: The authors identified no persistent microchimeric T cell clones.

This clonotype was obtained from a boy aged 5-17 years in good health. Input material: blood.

For the CDR3, the DNA is TGCAGCGTTGGGACTAGCGGGTTGAATGAGCAGTTCTTC. Protein: CSVGTSGLNEQFF. The chain carries TRBV29-1 and TRBJ2-1; 11 nucleotides match TRBD2. Trimming removed 4 bases from V and 7 bases from J; junction bases left unmatched: 3. The CDR3 runs 13 residues. Germline V gene data show CDR1 as SQVTM and CDR2 as ANQGSEA.